The 11 T cell receptor beta chains presented below share a single source sample, sequenced in a study of T cell repertoires in cytomegalovirus infection. TCRdb reanalysed the reads using MiXCR and keeps one entry per CDR3 protein. The table has about 180,000 distinct CDR3 sequences, about a fifth seen once. Their antigens remain unidentified. Sequencing was performed on CD8+ T cells from cultured PBMCs, taken from culture after CMV antigen stimulation. All receptors derive from a human donor in good health (CMV status not recorded). Some clones in this sample may be carry-over from other donors' samples.

V gene TRBV19 combines with J gene TRBJ2-7; 7 bases match TRBD1. The CDR3 totals 13 residues. V shed 7 bases, J shed 1 base, and the junction held 4 bases outside the gene matches. The V gene's germline CDR1 is LNHDA and CDR2 SQIVND (reference sequence). CDR3: CASTGTASYEQYF. In nucleotides, the CDR3 is TGTGCCAGTACCGGGACAGCTTCCTACGAGCAGTACTTC. The complete variable domain, with remaining parts taken from reference TRBV19 and TRBJ2-7, reads DGGITQSPKYLFRKEGQNVTLSCEQNLNHDAMYWYRQDPGQGLRLIYYSQIVNDFQKGDIAEGYSVSREKKESFPLTVTSAQKNPTAFYLCASTGTASYEQYFGPGTRLTVT.

A word on this clonotype: At one boundary the junction diverges from the germline segment, which might be a read error. The chain links TRBV4-1 to TRBJ2-7; 10 bases are shared with TRBD1. The CDR3 length is 17 residues. Germline assignment: CDR1 MGHRA and CDR2 YSYEKL. CDR3 sequence: CASSQEFLGQGINEQYF. The CDR3 DNA is TGTGCCAGCAGCCAAGAGTTCTTGGGACAGGGGATCAACGAGCAGTACTTC.

This clonotype appeared a few times. Since a much larger clone is just one base distant, this may be a read error. The chain links TRBV28 to TRBJ1-5, with a possible D match to TRBD1 (5 bases). Trimming left V 6 bases short and J 0 bases short, with 18 bases between. This CDR3 comprises 17 residues. Germline V gene data show CDR1 as MDHEN and CDR2 as SYDVKM. CDR3 sequence (DNA): TGTGCCAGCAGCCCACAACAGGCTTTCTCTAGCAATCAGCCCCAGCATTTT. The encoded protein is CASSPQQAFSSNQPQHF.

This chain's CDR3 is CASSTGTEQYF. For the CDR3, the DNA is TGCGCCAGCAGCACAGGGACCGAGCAGTACTTC. This chain joins TRBV4-1 and TRBJ2-7; a weak D match, TRBD1 (6 bases). There are 11 residues in the CDR3. Trimming took 5 bases from V and 6 from J, leaving 8 bases between them. CDR1 and CDR2 (germline): MGHRA, YSYEKL.

The gene calls are TRBV29-1 and TRBJ2-5; D possibly corresponds to TRBD1 (6 bases). V was pared by 8 bases and J by 3 bases, with 16 bases between. The germline gives CDR1 SQVTM, CDR2 ANQGSEA. The CDR3 has 13 amino acids. CDR3 coding DNA: TGCAGCTCCTCCGGGACAAATGAAGAGACCCAGTACTTC. It translates to CSSSGTNEETQYF.

The chain couples TRBV6-4 to TRBJ1-6; D gene unclear. Trimming cost V 2 bases and J 9 bases, with 11 bases left between them. Germline assignment: CDR1 MRHNA and CDR2 SNTAGT. CDR3 size: 14 residues. The CDR3 loop reads CASSDGLRGSPLHF. The DNA of the CDR3 is TGTGCCAGCAGTGACGGACTCCGGGGTTCACCCCTCCACTTT.

This clonotype has more than one count but fewer than ten. V is TRBV10-2 and J is TRBJ1-6, with D uncertain. The CDR3 totals 16 residues. CDR1 and CDR2 (germline): WSHSY, SAAADI. The V end was cut by 4 bases, the J end by 10 bases, with 20 bases between. The CDR3 nucleotides read TGCGCCAGCAGTGGGTCTTCGGACCCCCGCAGATCACCCCTCCACTTT. Its protein product is CASSGSSDPRRSPLHF.

Turning to this clonotype: In this CDR3 the conserved last residue, phenylalanine or tryptophan, is missing, so a read error is likely. In DNA, the CDR3 is TGCGCCAGCAGCCAAGAGTCCCGACAAGAGACCCAGTACCTC. It is translated as CASSQESRQETQYL. This chain links TRBV4-1 with TRBJ2-5; D unresolved. The germline CDR1 and CDR2 sequences are MGHRA and YSYEKL. This CDR3 comprises 14 residues. V dropped 0 bases and J dropped 2 bases, with 7 bases sitting between them.

J is TRBJ1-6 and V is TRBV6-8; 10 nucleotides align to TRBD1. Germline V gene data show CDR1 as MNHGY and CDR2 as SAAAGT. This CDR3 has 18 residues. The V segment lost 6 bases and the J segment 2 bases; nucleotides outside the gene matches: 10. This chain's CDR3 is CASSQPGQGFTYNSPLHF. As DNA, the CDR3 is TGTGCCAGCAGCCAACCGGGACAGGGGTTTACCTATAATTCACCCCTCCACTTT.

There are a few counts of this clonotype. The genes are TRBV7-6 and TRBJ1-1; D gene ambiguous. CDR1 is SGHVS, CDR2 FNYEAQ, per germline. This CDR3 region has 12 residues. The germline V and J ends were trimmed by 4 bases and 7 bases, with 10 bases remaining between them. The CDR3 here is CASSSVAYEAFF. The CDR3 coding sequence is TGTGCCAGCAGCTCGGTGGCTTATGAAGCTTTCTTT.

The V call is TRBV7-2, the J call TRBJ2-3, with D tentatively TRBD1 (6 bases). The CDR3 is 15 residues long. Germline assignment: CDR1 SGHTA and CDR2 FQGNSA. V was pared by 3 bases and J by 5 bases, with 15 bases between. This chain's CDR3 is CASSFIGGTGDTQYF. CDR3 in DNA: TGTGCCAGCAGCTTCATAGGGGGTACGGGAGATACGCAGTATTTT.